Below are 6 T cell receptor beta chains sequenced from a single sample in a study of cytomegalovirus exposure and HLA in healthy donors. The PCR contained 60 Vbeta and 13 Jbeta primers. Method: immunoSEQ multiplex PCR; TCRdb's copy keeps in-frame clones and lacks some. The repertoire consists of some 150,000 clones, with just under 90% occurring once and the leading ten covering 4.5% to 6.5%. Sequencing used PBMCs. The receptors originated from a woman aged 30 to 39 in good health and CMV-seronegative.

This clone was counted between two and nine times. The chain uses TRBV6-5 and TRBJ2-5, with a possible D match to TRBD1 (6 bases). Per germline, CDR1 MNHEY and CDR2 SVGAGI. The CDR3 runs to 13 residues. V lost 2 bases, J lost 3 bases, and 7 bases lay in between. The CDR3 loop is CASSYNREETQYF. For the CDR3, the DNA is TGTGCCAGCAGTTACAACAGGGAAGAGACCCAGTACTTC.

A note on this clone: The junction departs from germline at one end; a sequencing error may be responsible. V usage is TRBV11-2 and J usage is TRBJ1-6; D uncertain. Germline V gene sequence: CDR1 SGHAT, CDR2 FQNNGV. The CDR3 is 16 residues long. The CDR3 DNA reads TGTGCCAGCAGCTTAGGATGGTCCGAGACTAATTCACCCCCCCACTTT. Translating it yields CASSLGWSETNSPPHF.

The CDR3 sequence: CASSLDSGVDRGYNEQFF. The CDR3 DNA reads as TGTGCCAGCAGCTTGGACAGTGGGGTGGACAGGGGTTACAATGAGCAGTTCTTC. The V and J genes are TRBV5-4 and TRBJ2-1; TRBD1 agrees at 9 bases. The CDR3 is 18 residues long. V dropped 0 bases and J dropped 4; count of bases not matched to a gene: 11. CDR1 and CDR2 from the germline V gene are SGHNT and YYREEE (reference sequence). Supplemented by reference TRBV5-4 and TRBJ2-1, the full variable domain reads ETGVTQSPTHLIKTRGQQVTLRCSSQSGHNTVSWYQQALGQGPQFIFQYYREEENGRGNFPPRFSGLQFPNYSSELNVNALELDDSALYLCASSLDSGVDRGYNEQFFGPGTRLTVL.

The rearrangement joins TRBV28 to TRBJ2-7, with a weak D call TRBD2 (6 bases). This CDR3 contains 12 residues. Trimming removed 7 bases at V and 5 bases at J, with 12 bases between. Germline V lookup: CDR1 MDHEN, CDR2 SYDVKM. The CDR3 is CASTLGGHEQYF. CDR3 coding DNA: TGTGCCAGCACCCTAGGAGGGCACGAGCAGTACTTC.

This clone was detected once. The rearrangement uses TRBV7-9 and TRBJ2-7, with 7 bases that match TRBD1. CDR1 and CDR2 (germline): SEHNR, FQNEAQ (reference sequence). The CDR3 has 12 residues. The V gene end was trimmed by 5 bases and the J gene end by 5 bases; junction bases not matched to a gene: 3. The CDR3, as DNA: TGTGCCAGCAGCCCTACAGGGGACGAGCAGTACTTC. Its protein product is CASSPTGDEQYF.

The genes are TRBV7-9 and TRBJ1-2; D call uncertain. The germline gives CDR1 SEHNR, CDR2 FQNEAQ (reference sequence). The V gene lost 3 bases and the J gene lost 6 bases, with 8 bases spanning the gap. The CDR3 is 12 amino acids. CDR3 in DNA: TGTGCCAGCAGCTTTCTTACGGATGGCTACACCTTC. Its translation is CASSFLTDGYTF.